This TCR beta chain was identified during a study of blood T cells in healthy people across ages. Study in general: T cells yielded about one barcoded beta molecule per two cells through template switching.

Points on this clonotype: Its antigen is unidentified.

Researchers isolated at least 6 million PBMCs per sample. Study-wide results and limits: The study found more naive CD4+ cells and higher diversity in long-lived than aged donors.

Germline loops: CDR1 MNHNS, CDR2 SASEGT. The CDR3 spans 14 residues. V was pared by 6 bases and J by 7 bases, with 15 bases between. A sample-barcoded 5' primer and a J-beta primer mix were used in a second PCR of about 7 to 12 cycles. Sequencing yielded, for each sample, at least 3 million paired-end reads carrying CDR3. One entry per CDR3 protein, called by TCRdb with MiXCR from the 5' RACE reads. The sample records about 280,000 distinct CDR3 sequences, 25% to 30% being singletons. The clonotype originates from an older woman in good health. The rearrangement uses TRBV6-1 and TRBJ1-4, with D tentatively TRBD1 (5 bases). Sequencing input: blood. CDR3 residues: CASRETQGSEKLFF. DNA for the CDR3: TGTGCCAGCAGAGAGACCCAGGGTAGTGAAAAACTGTTTTTT.